The T cell receptor (beta chain) described here comes from a study of CD4 and CD8 cells across lung adenocarcinoma regions. The CDR3 is 15 amino acids. J lost 3 bases, V lost 3 bases, and 4 bases had no gene match. The germline V gene has CDR1 MRHNA and CDR2 SNTAGT. Donors had localized lung adenocarcinoma, a non-small cell lung cancer. TCRdb re-called the PCR reads with MiXCR, one entry per CDR3 protein. The sample lists 3,500 or so distinct CDR3 sequences; roughly 54% were seen once. Relative to its sample, this clonotype is medium-sized. The genes are TRBV6-4 and TRBJ2-3, with 9 nucleotides matching TRBD2. The receptor was derived from a female donor with lung adenocarcinoma. The CD4 and CD8 labels of this study may be unreliable. Sequencing was performed on CD4+ T cells from the center of a lung tumor. This CDR3 reads CASSEGAGGTDTQYF. The CDR3 coding sequence is TGTGCCAGCAGTGAGGGAGCGGGAGGAACAGATACGCAGTATTTT.